The rows below give T cell receptor beta chains drawn from one sample of a study of shared clonotypes between healthy human individuals. Profiled with immunoSEQ multiplex PCR; TCRdb holds only in-frame clones, not every one. Of a few million clones in the sample, 85% to 95% were seen once. Material: naive CD4+ T cells sorted from blood. The receptors here all came from a man aged 18 to 29 in good health. The CDR3 runs from the conserved cysteine through the conserved F or W. The order of the fields is J gene, D gene, clone size, V gene, CDR3 protein, CDR3 DNA. A D gene is named only where the DNA matches it firmly. Clone size is not always given. Where it is, it says once, few, many or a class for expanded clones.

TRBJ1-1 | - | - | TRBV30 | CAWSVRDLEAFF | TGTGCCTGGAGTGTACGTGACCTTGAAGCTTTCTTT
TRBJ2-7 | - | - | TRBV19 | CASSSRGDVEQYF | TGTGCCAGTAGTTCGCGCGGGGACGTCGAGCAGTACTTC
TRBJ2-5 | - | once | TRBV30 | CAHGPQETQYF | TGTGCCCACGGACCCCAAGAGACCCAGTACTTC
TRBJ1-5 | - | - | TRBV19 | CASSIGAGLPQHF | TGTGCCAGTAGTATAGGGGCAGGGCTGCCCCAGCATTTT
TRBJ1-2 | TRBD1 | once | TRBV23-1 | CASSQSEDRTSNYGYTF | TGCGCCAGCAGTCAATCCGAGGACAGGACTAGTAACTATGGCTACACCTTC
TRBJ1-6 | TRBD1 | - | TRBV30 | CAWSVLPTGANSPLHF | TGTGCCTGGAGTGTACTCCCCACAGGGGCTAATTCACCCCTCCACTTT
TRBJ2-7 | - | - | TRBV5-4 | CASSSPPTYEQYF | TGTGCCAGCAGCTCCCCGCCTACGTACGAGCAGTACTTC
TRBJ2-7 | - | - | TRBV21-1 | CASSKVGVSGTKYF | TGTGCCAGCAGCAAAGTAGGAGTTAGCGGGACCAAGTACTTC
TRBJ2-2 | - | - | TRBV29-1 | CSVGEPGELFF | TGCAGCGTCGGAGAACCCGGGGAGCTGTTTTTT
TRBJ1-5 | TRBD1 | - | TRBV7-2 | CASSFDRDSHQPQHF | TGTGCCAGCAGCTTCGACCGGGACAGCCATCAGCCCCAGCATTTT
TRBJ2-1 | - | - | TRBV28 | CASSPGLPGANEQFF | TGTGCCAGCAGCCCTGGACTCCCCGGGGCCAATGAGCAGTTCTTC
TRBJ2-7 | - | - | TRBV9 | CASSPQMGEQYF | TGTGCCAGCAGCCCCCAAATGGGCGAGCAGTACTTC
TRBJ1-1 | - | - | TRBV6-5 | CASSSYGSGVNTEAFF | TGTGCCAGCAGTTCATACGGATCAGGGGTTAACACTGAAGCTTTCTTT
TRBJ2-1 | - | - | TRBV10-3 | CAISESMLADYNEQFF | TGTGCCATCAGTGAGTCTATGTTAGCGGACTACAATGAGCAGTTCTTC
TRBJ2-3 | - | - | TRBV7-2 | CASSFIGRAVDTQYF | TGTGCCAGCAGTTTTATAGGCAGGGCCGTAGATACGCAGTATTTT
TRBJ2-7 | - | - | TRBV7-8 | CASSLAGAGVTYEQYF | TGTGCCAGCAGCTTAGCTGGGGCAGGGGTCACGTACGAGCAGTACTTC
TRBJ2-5 | - | - | TRBV29-1 | CSVFQDTRLETQYF | TGCAGCGTTTTCCAAGACACTCGTCTAGAGACCCAGTACTTC
TRBJ2-1 | TRBD1 | - | TRBV5-1 | CASSGDREGGEQFF | TGCGCCAGCAGCGGGGACAGGGAAGGTGGTGAGCAGTTCTTC
TRBJ2-7 | TRBD2 | once | TRBV30 | CAWSVLLAGFQEQYF | TGTGCCTGGAGTGTGCTACTAGCGGGATTTCAAGAGCAGTACTTC
TRBJ1-3 | TRBD1 | - | TRBV10-3 | CAILGGQGVSSGNTIYF | TGTGCCATCTTGGGGGGACAGGGGGTGTCCTCTGGAAACACCATATATTTT
TRBJ2-7 | - | - | TRBV5-6 | CASSPSGTRAPEQYF | TGTGCCAGCAGCCCTTCCGGGACCAGAGCCCCCGAGCAGTACTTC
TRBJ1-1 | - | - | TRBV6-6 | CASSRRGNTEAFF | TGTGCCAGCAGTCGCAGGGGGAACACTGAAGCTTTCTTT
TRBJ1-5 | TRBD1 | - | TRBV7-2 | CASSRQTGGDQPQHF | TGTGCCAGCAGCAGACAGACAGGGGGCGATCAGCCCCAGCATTTT
TRBJ1-1 | TRBD1 | - | TRBV5-1 | CASSLRQGDTEAFF | TGCGCCAGCAGCCTGAGACAGGGGGACACTGAAGCTTTCTTT
TRBJ2-1 | - | few | TRBV7-3 | CASSFTGTSYNEQFF | TGTGCCAGCAGCTTCACAGGGACCTCCTACAATGAGCAGTTCTTC
TRBJ2-2 | - | - | TRBV7-9 | CASSLARVAGELFF | TGTGCCAGCAGCTTAGCGAGGGTGGCAGGGGAGCTGTTTTTT
TRBJ1-1 | - | - | TRBV2 | CASSPRGQNTEAFF | TGTGCCAGCAGTCCCCGAGGGCAGAACACTGAAGCTTTCTTT
TRBJ2-5 | TRBD2 | - | TRBV7-2 | CASSLSGDELETQYF | TGTGCCAGCAGCTTAAGCGGGGACGAGCTGGAGACCCAGTACTTC
TRBJ2-5 | TRBD1 | - | TRBV5-1 | CASSAGTEETQYF | TGCGCCAGCAGCGCCGGGACAGAAGAGACCCAGTACTTC
TRBJ2-7 | TRBD1 | - | TRBV10-3 | CAISESSGTGVLEQYF | TGTGCCATCAGTGAGTCGAGTGGGACAGGGGTCCTGGAGCAGTACTTC
TRBJ2-2 | - | once | TRBV4-3 | CASSQDLGMAGELFF | TGCGCCAGCAGCCAAGATCTGGGGATGGCCGGGGAGCTGTTTTTT
TRBJ2-7 | - | - | TRBV25-1 | CASRPPPGEGSYEQYF | TGTGCCAGCAGGCCCCCCCCGGGGGAAGGTTCTTACGAGCAGTACTTC
TRBJ1-2 | TRBD1 | - | TRBV7-2 | CASSMRSGTGTNYGYTF | TGTGCCAGCAGCATGCGATCCGGGACAGGGACAAACTATGGCTACACCTTC
TRBJ1-6 | TRBD1 | - | TRBV18 | CASSRGGTENSPLHF | TGTGCCAGCTCAAGAGGGGGGACAGAAAATTCACCCCTCCACTTT
TRBJ2-3 | - | once | TRBV7-2 | CASSLNPNRGTDTQYF | TGTGCCAGCAGCTTAAATCCCAATCGGGGCACAGATACGCAGTATTTT
TRBJ2-7 | TRBD1 | - | TRBV30 | CAWSPDRVNEQYF | TGTGCCTGGAGTCCAGACAGGGTCAACGAGCAGTACTTC
TRBJ1-2 | TRBD1 | - | TRBV5-1 | CASSLPTGDGDGYTF | TGCGCCAGCAGCTTGCCCACAGGGGACGGGGATGGCTACACCTTC
TRBJ2-3 | TRBD1 | - | TRBV7-9 | CASSSTDRGLTDTQYF | TGTGCCAGCAGCTCCACTGACAGGGGGTTGACAGATACGCAGTATTTT
TRBJ2-7 | TRBD2 | - | TRBV6-1 | CASRTSGGAYEQYF | TGTGCCAGCAGGACTAGCGGGGGGGCCTACGAGCAGTACTTC
TRBJ2-5 | TRBD1 | - | TRBV29-1 | CSAQSGTGEETQYF | TGCAGCGCCCAATCCGGGACAGGGGAAGAGACCCAGTACTTC
TRBJ2-5 | - | - | TRBV5-1 | CASSLAPGQGETQYF | TGCGCCAGCAGCTTGGCCCCGGGTCAGGGTGAGACCCAGTACTTC
TRBJ2-7 | - | - | TRBV5-6 | CASSSTGFPQYF | TGTGCCAGCAGCTCCACAGGGTTTCCTCAGTACTTC
TRBJ2-5 | - | once | TRBV25-1 | CASSEGLRGLAETQYF | TGTGCCAGCAGTGAAGGATTGAGGGGACTCGCGGAGACCCAGTACTTC
TRBJ1-1 | TRBD1 | - | TRBV11-3 | CASKAGGKGTEAFF | TGTGCCAGCAAGGCAGGGGGCAAGGGCACTGAAGCTTTCTTT
TRBJ2-7 | TRBD2 | - | TRBV7-2 | CASSLDSLSGGSSYEQYF | TGTGCCAGCAGCTTAGATTCGTTGAGCGGGGGGAGCTCCTACGAGCAGTACTTC
TRBJ2-1 | TRBD1 | - | TRBV25-1 | CASRGQGYNEQFF | TGTGCCAGCAGGGGACAGGGTTACAATGAGCAGTTCTTC
TRBJ2-1 | - | - | TRBV5-4 | CASSAAGASGAPSYNEQFF | TGTGCCAGCAGCGCCGCGGGGGCTAGCGGCGCCCCCTCCTACAATGAGCAGTTCTTC
TRBJ1-5 | - | - | TRBV19 | CASSKGNNQPQHF | TGTGCCAGTAGTAAGGGCAACAATCAGCCCCAGCATTTT
TRBJ2-7 | - | - | TRBV5-4 | CASSLGQELREQYF | TGTGCCAGCAGCTTGGGACAGGAACTAAGGGAGCAGTACTTC
TRBJ1-3 | TRBD1 | once | TRBV5-1 | CASSSTGETGNTIYF | TGCGCCAGCAGTTCGACAGGGGAAACTGGAAACACCATATATTTT
TRBJ2-2 | - | - | TRBV2 | CATSWVSNTGELFF | TGTGCCACCTCCTGGGTCTCTAACACCGGGGAGCTGTTTTTT
TRBJ2-1 | - | - | TRBV29-1 | CSVALGSSYNEQFF | TGCAGCGTTGCCCTTGGGAGCTCCTACAATGAGCAGTTCTTC
TRBJ1-3 | - | - | TRBV4-1 | CASSQAGGGSGNTIYF | TGCGCCAGCAGCCAAGCGGGGGGAGGCTCTGGAAACACCATATATTTT
TRBJ2-3 | TRBD2 | - | TRBV14 | CASSRGLAGLSTDTQYF | TGTGCCAGCAGCCGAGGACTAGCGGGCCTTAGCACAGATACGCAGTATTTT
TRBJ1-5 | TRBD1 | - | TRBV14 | CASSQDKAGGTNQPQHF | TGTGCCAGCAGCCAAGACAAGGCAGGGGGGACCAATCAGCCCCAGCATTTT